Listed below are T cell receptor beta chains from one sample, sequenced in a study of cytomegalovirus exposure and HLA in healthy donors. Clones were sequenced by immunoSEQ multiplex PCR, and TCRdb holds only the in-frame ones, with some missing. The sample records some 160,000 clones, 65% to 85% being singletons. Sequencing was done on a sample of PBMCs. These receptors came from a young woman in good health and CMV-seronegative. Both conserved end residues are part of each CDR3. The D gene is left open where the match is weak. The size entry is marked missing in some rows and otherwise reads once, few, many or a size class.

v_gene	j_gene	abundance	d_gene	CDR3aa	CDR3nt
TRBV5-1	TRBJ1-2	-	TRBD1	CASSRDSNYGYTF	TGCGCCAGCAGCAGGGACAGCAACTATGGCTACACCTTC
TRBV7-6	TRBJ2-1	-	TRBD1	CASSLAFGETGYNEQFF	TGTGCCAGCAGCTTAGCGTTTGGGGAGACAGGGTACAATGAGCAGTTCTTC
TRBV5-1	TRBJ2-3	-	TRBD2	CASSFSGVTDTQYF	TGCGCCAGCAGCTTTAGCGGGGTAACAGATACGCAGTATTTT
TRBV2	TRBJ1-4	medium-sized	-	CASSRDTSTNEKLFF	TGTGCCAGCAGCCGGGACACATCAACTAATGAAAAACTGTTTTTT
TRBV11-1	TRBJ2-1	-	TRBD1	CASSPGGARDNEQFF	TGTGCCAGCAGCCCAGGGGGCGCCCGGGACAATGAGCAGTTCTTC
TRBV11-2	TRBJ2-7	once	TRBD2	CASSFRVAGRTYEQYF	TGTGCCAGCAGCTTCCGGGTAGCGGGGAGGACCTACGAGCAGTACTTC
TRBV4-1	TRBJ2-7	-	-	CASSPTERAYEQYF	TGCGCCAGCAGCCCGACAGAGAGAGCCTACGAGCAGTACTTC
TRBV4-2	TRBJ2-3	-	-	CASSQDLLGRRTDTQYF	TGTGCCAGCAGCCAAGATCTTCTAGGGAGACGAACAGATACGCAGTATTTT
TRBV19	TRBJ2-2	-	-	CASSLRQDYTGELFF	TGTGCCAGTAGCCTCCGACAGGACTACACCGGGGAGCTGTTTTTT
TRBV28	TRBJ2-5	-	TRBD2	CASSPGLAGVPQETQYF	TGTGCCAGCAGCCCGGGACTAGCGGGGGTCCCCCAAGAGACCCAGTACTTC
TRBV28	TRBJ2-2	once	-	CASRPLGGNTGELFF	TGTGCCAGCAGACCTCTGGGAGGCAACACCGGGGAGCTGTTTTTT
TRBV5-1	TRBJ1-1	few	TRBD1	CASSPGTGSNGDTEAFF	TGCGCCAGCAGCCCGGGGACAGGGTCGAATGGGGACACTGAAGCTTTCTTT
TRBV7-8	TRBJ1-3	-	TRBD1	CASSTRTGGNTIYF	TGTGCCAGCAGCACCCGGACAGGAGGAAACACCATATATTTT
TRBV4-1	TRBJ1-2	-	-	CASSQENRIGYTF	TGCGCCAGCAGCCAAGAAAACAGGATCGGCTACACCTTC
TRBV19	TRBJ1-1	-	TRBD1	CASQGGYGEAFF	TGTGCCAGTCAGGGGGGATATGGTGAAGCTTTCTTT
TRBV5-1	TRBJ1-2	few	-	CASSSDSLYGYTF	TGCGCCAGCAGCTCCGACAGTCTCTATGGCTACACCTTC
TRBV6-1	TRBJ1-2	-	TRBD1	CASSGTWQGAYGYTF	TGTGCCAGCAGTGGGACCTGGCAGGGGGCCTATGGCTACACCTTC
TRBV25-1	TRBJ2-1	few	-	CASSEWGGARPNEQFF	TGTGCCAGCAGTGAATGGGGGGGGGCCCGACCCAATGAGCAGTTCTTC
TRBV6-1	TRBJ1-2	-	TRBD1	CASRSWTGEHGYTF	TGTGCCAGCAGGAGTTGGACAGGGGAGCATGGCTACACCTTC
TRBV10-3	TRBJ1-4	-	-	CAISDPDSNEKLFF	TGTGCCATCAGTGACCCTGACAGTAATGAAAAACTGTTTTTT
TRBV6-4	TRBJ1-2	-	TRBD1	CASSAGTGIGNYGYTF	TGTGCCAGCAGTGCGGGGACAGGGATTGGAAACTATGGCTACACCTTC
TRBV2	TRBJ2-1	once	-	CASSLEGGQFF	TGTGCCAGCTCCCTTGAAGGAGGGCAGTTCTTC
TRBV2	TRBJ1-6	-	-	CASSESGGRVNSPLHF	TGTGCCAGCAGTGAATCGGGAGGGAGGGTAAATTCACCCCTCCACTTT
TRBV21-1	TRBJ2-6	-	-	CASSAGGQYLLSSGANVLTF	TGTGCCAGCAGCGCGGGTGGGCAGTACCTTTTGTCCTCTGGGGCCAACGTCCTGACTTTC
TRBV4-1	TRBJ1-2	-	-	CASSQEDGQGFNYGYTF	TGCGCCAGCAGCCAAGAAGACGGGCAGGGATTTAACTATGGCTACACCTTC
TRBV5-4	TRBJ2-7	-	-	CASSRFGQAYEQYF	TGTGCCAGCAGCCGATTCGGCCAGGCCTACGAGCAGTACTTC
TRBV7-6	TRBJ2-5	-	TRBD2	CASSYNSRERGGLETQYF	TGTGCCAGCAGCTATAACTCCAGGGAGCGGGGGGGCCTAGAGACCCAGTACTTC
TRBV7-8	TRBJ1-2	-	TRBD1	CASSLAQSGGHYGYTF	TGTGCCAGCAGCTTAGCGCAGTCAGGGGGACACTATGGCTACACCTTC
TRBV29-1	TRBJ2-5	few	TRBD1	CSVGDRAFQETQYF	TGCAGCGTAGGGGACAGGGCCTTCCAAGAGACCCAGTACTTC
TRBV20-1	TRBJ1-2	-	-	CSARARAGYTF	TGCAGTGCTAGGGCCAGGGCTGGCTACACCTTC
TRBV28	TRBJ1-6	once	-	CASSVAGRVDSPLHF	TGTGCCAGCTCGGTAGCCGGGAGGGTGGATTCACCCCTCCACTTT
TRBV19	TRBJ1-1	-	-	CASSMQGGMNTEAFF	TGTGCCAGTAGTATGCAGGGTGGGATGAACACTGAAGCTTTCTTT
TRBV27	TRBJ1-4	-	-	CASRATGRNEKLFF	TGTGCCAGCAGGGCGACAGGAAGGAATGAAAAACTGTTTTTT
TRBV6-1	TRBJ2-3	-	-	CASSEGYGVTDTQYF	TGTGCCAGCAGTGAAGGGTACGGAGTAACAGATACGCAGTATTTT
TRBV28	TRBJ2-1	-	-	CASRQASYNEQFF	TGTGCCAGCAGACAGGCTTCCTACAATGAGCAGTTCTTC
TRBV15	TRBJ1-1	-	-	CATSRNRNTEAFF	TGTGCCACCAGCAGGAACAGGAACACTGAAGCTTTCTTT
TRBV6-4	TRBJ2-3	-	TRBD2	CASSGLAGADTQYF	TGTGCCAGCAGTGGACTAGCGGGGGCAGATACGCAGTATTTT
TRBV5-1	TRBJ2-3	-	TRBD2	CASSTGLAGGVTDTQYF	TGCGCCAGCAGTACGGGACTAGCGGGGGGAGTAACAGATACGCAGTATTTT
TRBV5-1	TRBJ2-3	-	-	CASSLSPGTGRSTDTQYF	TGCGCCAGCAGCTTGTCGCCGGGGACTGGCCGGAGCACAGATACGCAGTATTTT
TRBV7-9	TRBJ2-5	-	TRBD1	CASSSGQGQETQYF	TGTGCCAGCAGCTCCGGACAGGGACAAGAGACCCAGTACTTC
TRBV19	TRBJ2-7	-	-	CASSSGSYEQYF	TGTGCCAGTAGTTCGGGATCCTACGAGCAGTACTTC
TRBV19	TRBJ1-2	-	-	CASISRGSPGKSYTF	TGTGCCAGTATCTCCCGCGGGTCACCTGGCAAAAGCTACACCTTC
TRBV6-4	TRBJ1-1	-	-	CASSRTGNTEAFF	TGTGCCAGCAGTCGGACGGGAAACACTGAAGCTTTCTTT
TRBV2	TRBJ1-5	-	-	CASSSNSNQPQHF	TGTGCCAGCAGTTCCAATAGCAATCAGCCCCAGCATTTT
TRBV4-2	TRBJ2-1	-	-	CASSQDRNSYNEQFF	TGTGCCAGCAGCCAAGATCGAAACAGCTACAATGAGCAGTTCTTC
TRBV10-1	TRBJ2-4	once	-	CASSDPAKNSQYF	TGCGCCAGCAGTGACCCAGCCAAAAACAGTCAGTACTTC
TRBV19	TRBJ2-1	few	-	CASSTQGGGYNEQFF	TGTGCCAGTAGTACCCAGGGTGGGGGGTACAATGAGCAGTTCTTC
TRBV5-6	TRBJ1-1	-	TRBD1	CASSFWTGGRVAFF	TGTGCCAGCAGCTTTTGGACAGGCGGTAGGGTGGCTTTCTTT
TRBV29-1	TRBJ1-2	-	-	CSLGTKYGYTF	TGCAGCCTAGGGACAAAGTATGGCTACACCTTC
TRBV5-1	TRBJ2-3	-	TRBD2	CASSLAGGEADTQYF	TGCGCCAGCAGCTTGGCCGGGGGGGAGGCAGATACGCAGTATTTT